Listed here are 10 T cell receptor beta chains from one sample, sequenced in a study of T cell changes during pregnancy in multiple sclerosis. Using immunoSEQ multiplex PCR, the repertoire was profiled, and TCRdb retains in-frame clones only, with some absent. The data hold some 71,000 clones, with 90% to 95% observed a single time. This specimen consisted of CD4+ T cells from peripheral blood mononuclear cells, obtained in the third trimester of pregnancy. Receptors originate from a female donor in good health, enrolled as a control in a pregnancy study.

V usage is TRBV11-2 and J usage is TRBJ2-1, with 15 positions matching TRBD2. Per germline, CDR1 SGHAT and CDR2 FQNNGV. The ends lost 5 bases at V and 4 bases at J; junction bases unmatched: 6. The CDR3 runs to 17 residues. For the CDR3, the DNA is TGTGCCAGCAGCCGGACTAGCGGGGGGGCCAGTTACAATGAGCAGTTCTTC. Protein product: CASSRTSGGASYNEQFF.

Only one count was recorded for this clone. The rearrangement joins TRBV4-3 to TRBJ1-2; 8 bases agree with TRBD1. This CDR3 region has 15 residues. Unmatched junction bases numbered 8, after V lost 4 bases and J lost 4 bases. Per the germline V gene, CDR1 is LGHNA and CDR2 is YSLEER. DNA for the CDR3: TGCGCCAGCAGCCTCTGGACAGGGAGTAGCTATGGCTACACCTTC. It codes for CASSLWTGSSYGYTF.

The chain couples TRBV27 to TRBJ1-6, with D hard to call. CDR1 and CDR2 (germline): MNHEY, SMNVEV (reference sequence). The CDR3 has 15 residues. V was cut by 4 bases and J by 7 bases, with 14 bases left in between. This chain's CDR3 is CASSWVRVSNSPLHF. For the CDR3, the DNA is TGTGCCAGCAGTTGGGTGAGGGTCAGCAATTCACCCCTCCACTTT.

The V and J genes are TRBV14 and TRBJ2-2, with D possibly matching TRBD1 (6 bases). Between the trimmed V and J ends, which lost 6 bases and 0 bases, there was a span of 11 bases. CDR3 length equals 15 residues. Germline V lookup: CDR1 SGHDN, CDR2 FVKESK. The CDR3 loop is CASRRGQTNTGELFF. DNA for the CDR3: TGTGCCAGCAGAAGAGGACAGACGAACACCGGGGAGCTGTTTTTT.

V usage is TRBV5-1 and J usage is TRBJ1-2, with unresolved D. The V and J ends lost 0 bases and 4 bases respectively, with 10 bases between them. The CDR3 has 14 residues. Germline CDR1 SGHRS, CDR2 YFSETQ. CDR3 sequence (DNA): TGCGCCAGCAGCTTGGCGGTTTTCGGCTATGGCTACACCTTC. Protein: CASSLAVFGYGYTF.

The rearrangement joins TRBV5-1 to TRBJ1-1; D not certain. V was clipped by 0 bases and J by 6 bases, with 12 bases between them. The CDR3 has 14 amino acids. Germline CDR1 SGHRS, CDR2 YFSETQ. The CDR3 is CASSLEGGLAEAFF. DNA for the CDR3: TGCGCCAGCAGCTTGGAGGGAGGTCTCGCTGAAGCTTTCTTT.

The rearrangement joins TRBV9 to TRBJ1-2; 7 nucleotides line up with TRBD1. Germline V gives CDR1 SGDLS, CDR2 YYNGEE. The J segment lost 4 bases and the V segment lost 3 bases, leaving 9 bases of the junction unmatched. The CDR3 has 15 residues. The CDR3 is CASSASSGQLYGYTF. The CDR3, as DNA: TGTGCCAGCAGCGCCTCCTCGGGACAGCTCTATGGCTACACCTTC.

The chain uses TRBV19 and TRBJ1-2; 12 nucleotides agree with TRBD1. The V gene's germline CDR1 is LNHDA and CDR2 SQIVND (reference sequence). J gave up 8 bases and V 8 bases, and 9 bases lay outside the gene matches. The CDR3 consists of 14 residues. The CDR3 nucleotides read TGTGCCAGTGAGAGGGGACAGGGGGCAAGCGGCTACACCTTC. This sequence encodes CASERGQGASGYTF.

V and J are TRBV19 and TRBJ1-5, with 9 bases fitting TRBD1. Germline V lookup: CDR1 LNHDA, CDR2 SQIVND (reference sequence). This CDR3 spans 13 amino acids. Trimming removed 9 bases from V and 4 bases from J; junction bases left unmatched: 4. The CDR3 sequence is CASGGTGNQPQHF. The DNA for the CDR3 is TGTGCCAGCGGGGGGACAGGGAATCAGCCCCAGCATTTT.

The chain combines TRBV7-9 with TRBJ1-3; D is possibly TRBD1 (6 bases). CDR3 length: 13 residues. Germline loops: CDR1 SEHNR, CDR2 FQNEAQ (reference sequence). The V and J ends lost 5 bases and 4 bases respectively, with 9 bases between them. The CDR3 DNA reads as TGTGCCAGCAGCGAGGGACAAGGAAACACCATATATTTT. It is translated as CASSEGQGNTIYF.